One sample yielded the 2 T cell receptor beta chains listed below, sequenced in a study of OX40 agonist ivuxolimab in advanced cancers. Profiling relied on immunoSEQ multiplex PCR, and the TCRdb table lists in-frame clones only, not all of them. This table holds almost 50,000 clones, 81% found once. This material consisted of CD4+ or CD8+ T cells sorted from blood, taken in a trial of the OX40 agonist ivuxolimab. The receptors shown here come from an adult with an advanced solid tumor such as melanoma, head and neck, liver or kidney cancer.

The J gene is TRBJ2-7, the V gene TRBV23-1; D remains ambiguous. TRBV23-1 is given ORF status, its function remaining uncertain. This CDR3 is 12 amino acids long. CDR3 nucleotide sequence: TGCGCCAGCAGTCACCAGGATACATCTGAAAGCGTC. Residues: CASSHQDTSESV.

This chain joins TRBV7-9 and TRBJ2-5; TRBD1 agrees at 7 bases. CDR3 size: 15 residues. Per the germline V gene, CDR1 is SEHNR and CDR2 is FQNEAQ (reference sequence). V lost 5 bases to trimming and J lost 4 bases; unmatched junction nucleotides: 10. CDR3 region: CASSQRQGSGETQYF. DNA of the CDR3: TGTGCCAGCAGCCAACGACAGGGATCAGGAGAGACCCAGTACTTC.